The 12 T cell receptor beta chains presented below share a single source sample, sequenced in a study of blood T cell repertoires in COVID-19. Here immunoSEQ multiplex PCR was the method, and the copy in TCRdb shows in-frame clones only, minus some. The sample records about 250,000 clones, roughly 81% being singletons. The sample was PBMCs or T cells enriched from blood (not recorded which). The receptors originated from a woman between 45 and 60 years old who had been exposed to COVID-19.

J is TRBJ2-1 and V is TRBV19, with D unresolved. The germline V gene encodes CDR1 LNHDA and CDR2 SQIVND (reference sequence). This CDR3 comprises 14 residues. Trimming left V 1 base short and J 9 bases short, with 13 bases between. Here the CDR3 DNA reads TGTGCCAGTAGTATAGTCTATGCGGAAACTGAGCAGTTCTTC. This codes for CASSIVYAETEQFF. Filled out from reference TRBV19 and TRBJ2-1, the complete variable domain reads DGGITQSPKYLFRKEGQNVTLSCEQNLNHDAMYWYRQDPGQGLRLIYYSQIVNDFQKGDIAEGYSVSREKKESFPLTVTSAQKNPTAFYLCASSIVYAETEQFFGPGTRLTVL.

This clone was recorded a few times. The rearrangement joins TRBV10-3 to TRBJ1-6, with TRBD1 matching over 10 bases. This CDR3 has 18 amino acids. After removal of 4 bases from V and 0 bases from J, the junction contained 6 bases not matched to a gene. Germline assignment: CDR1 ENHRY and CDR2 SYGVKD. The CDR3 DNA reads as TGTGCCATCAGTGGGGGGACAGGGGAAAGCTCCTATAATTCACCCCTCCACTTT. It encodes CAISGGTGESSYNSPLHF.

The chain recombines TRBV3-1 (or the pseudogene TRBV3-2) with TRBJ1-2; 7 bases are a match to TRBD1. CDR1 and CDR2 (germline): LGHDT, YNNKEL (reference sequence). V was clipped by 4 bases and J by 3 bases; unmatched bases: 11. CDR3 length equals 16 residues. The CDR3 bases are TGTGCCAGCAGCCGAGCAACCGGGACAGTATACTATGGCTACACCTTC. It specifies CASSRATGTVYYGYTF.

CDR3 region: CASSWRAQDTGELFF. The DNA for the CDR3 is TGCGCCAGCAGCTGGAGGGCCCAGGACACCGGGGAGCTGTTTTTT. The chain joins TRBV5-1 to TRBJ2-2; D may be TRBD2 (6 bases). CDR1 is SGHRS and CDR2 is YFSETQ in the germline V gene. The CDR3 contains 15 residues. V was pared by 3 bases and J by 3 bases, with 12 bases between.

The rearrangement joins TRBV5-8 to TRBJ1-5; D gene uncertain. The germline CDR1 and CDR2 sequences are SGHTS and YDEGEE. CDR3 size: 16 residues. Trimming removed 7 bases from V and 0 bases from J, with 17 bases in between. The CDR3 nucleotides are TGTGCCAGCCGGGGAGGACCTTTCCATAGCAATCAGCCCCAGCATTTT. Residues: CASRGGPFHSNQPQHF.

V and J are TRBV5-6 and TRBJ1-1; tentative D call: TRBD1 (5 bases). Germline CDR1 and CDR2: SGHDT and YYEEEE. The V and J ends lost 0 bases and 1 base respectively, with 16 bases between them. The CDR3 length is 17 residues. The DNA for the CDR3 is TGTGCCAGCAGCTTGGGGGACTCCCGGTTTTCGAACACTGAAGCTTTCTTT. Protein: CASSLGDSRFSNTEAFF.

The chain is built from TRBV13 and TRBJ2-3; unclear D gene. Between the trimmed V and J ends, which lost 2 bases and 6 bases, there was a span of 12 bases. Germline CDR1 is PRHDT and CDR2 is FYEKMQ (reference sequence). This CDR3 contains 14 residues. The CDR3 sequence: CASSLSRRVDTQYF. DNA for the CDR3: TGTGCCAGCAGCTTAAGTCGAAGAGTGGATACGCAGTATTTT.

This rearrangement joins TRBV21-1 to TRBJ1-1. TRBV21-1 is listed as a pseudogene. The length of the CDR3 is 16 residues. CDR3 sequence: CASSQRGGRGNTEAFF. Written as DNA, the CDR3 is TGTGCCAGCAGCCAACGGGGGGGGCGCGGGAACACTGAAGCTTTCTTT.

CDR3 protein: CASRPGLAGGPGDTQYF. The CDR3 coding sequence is TGCGCCAGCAGACCGGGACTAGCGGGGGGGCCAGGAGATACGCAGTATTTT. The J gene is TRBJ2-3, the V gene TRBV5-1, with 16 bases identical to TRBD2. CDR3 length: 17 amino acids. Germline lookup yields CDR1 SGHRS and CDR2 YFSETQ. V lost 5 bases and J lost 5; bases outside the gene matches: 8.

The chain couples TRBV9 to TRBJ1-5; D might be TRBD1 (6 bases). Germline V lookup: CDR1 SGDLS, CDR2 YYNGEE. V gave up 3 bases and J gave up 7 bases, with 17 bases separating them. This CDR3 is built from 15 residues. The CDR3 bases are TGTGCCAGCAGCGAGGGCCGGGGGGCAAGGCAGCCCCAGCATTTT. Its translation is CASSEGRGARQPQHF.

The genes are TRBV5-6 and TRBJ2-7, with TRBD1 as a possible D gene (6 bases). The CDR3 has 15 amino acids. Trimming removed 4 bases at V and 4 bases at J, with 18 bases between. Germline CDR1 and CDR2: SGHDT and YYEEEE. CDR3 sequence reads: CASSLRQARGYEQYF. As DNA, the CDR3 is TGTGCCAGCAGCCTAAGACAGGCCCGAGGGTACGAGCAGTACTTC.

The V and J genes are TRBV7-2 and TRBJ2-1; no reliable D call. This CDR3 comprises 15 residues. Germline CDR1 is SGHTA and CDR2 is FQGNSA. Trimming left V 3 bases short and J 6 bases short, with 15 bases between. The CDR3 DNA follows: TGTGCCAGCAGCTTTGATCCCGGTCGGGTCAATGAGCAGTTCTTC. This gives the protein CASSFDPGRVNEQFF.